A selection of T cell receptor beta chains follows, all from one sample in a study of T cell responses to AZD1222 COVID-19 vaccine. Produced via immunoSEQ multiplex PCR; TCRdb's table is partial and in-frame only. The table records 120,000 or so clones, 87% of them present only once. Sequencing was performed on peripheral blood, taken on day 0 of AZD1222 vaccination. Receptors originate from an adult in good health. Both conserved end residues are part of each CDR3. D genes are given only for firm matches. Only some rows state a clone size, as once, few, many or a class for expanded clones.

clone_size	d_call	v_call	j_call	cdr3_nt	cdr3_aa
NA	TRBD2	TRBV3-1/TRBV3-2	TRBJ2-5	TGTGCCAGCAGCCAAGTTGGTAGCGGGGGAGAGACCCAGTACTTC	CASSQVGSGGETQYF
NA	NA	TRBV18	TRBJ1-1	TGTGCCAGCTCACAACTCCAGGCGGCAGCCACTGAAGCTTTCTTT	CASSQLQAAATEAFF
NA	NA	TRBV9	TRBJ2-7	TGTGCCAGCACAAAAATTAAGCGCGAGCAGTACTTC	CASTKIKREQYF
NA	NA	TRBV5-1	TRBJ2-5	TGCGCCAGCAGCTTGGGGGACCTGGGGGAGACCCAGTACTTC	CASSLGDLGETQYF
NA	NA	TRBV4-2	TRBJ1-5	TGTGCCAGCAGTTTAAGTGGTTGGGGACATAGCAATCAGCCCCAGCATTTT	CASSLSGWGHSNQPQHF
NA	TRBD2	TRBV7-6	TRBJ2-1	TGTGCCAGCAGCTTAGTAGGTAGCGGGGGGGCCATTTCCCCTAGCTCCTACAATGAGCAGTTCTTC	CASSLVGSGGAISPSSYNEQFF
NA	NA	TRBV11-1	TRBJ2-2	TGTGCCAGCAGCTTAGCGGGAGGTTACACCGGGGAGCTGTTTTTT	CASSLAGGYTGELFF
NA	NA	TRBV6-5	TRBJ1-3	TGTGCCAGCAGTTACAGCGTTTCTGGAAACACCATATATTTT	CASSYSVSGNTIYF
NA	TRBD1	TRBV7-2	TRBJ1-2	TGTGCCAGCAGCGAGGGACAGGGGTTCCGTGGCTACACCTTC	CASSEGQGFRGYTF
NA	NA	TRBV19	TRBJ1-1	TGTGCCAGTAGTATACTCGACGGAAACACTGAAGCTTTCTTT	CASSILDGNTEAFF
NA	NA	TRBV7-2	TRBJ1-1	TGTGCCAGCAGCTTACTTCGCATGAACACTGAAGCTTTCTTT	CASSLLRMNTEAFF
NA	NA	TRBV5-1	TRBJ2-1	TGCGCCAGCAAGACGGGAATCGACCTCTACAATGAGCAGTTCTTC	CASKTGIDLYNEQFF
once	NA	TRBV5-1	TRBJ1-1	TGCGCCAGCAGCTTGTTGCAGGGTGGGACTGAAGCTTTCTTT	CASSLLQGGTEAFF
once	NA	TRBV3-1/TRBV3-2	TRBJ1-4	TGTGCCAGCAGCGTAGCTTTGGCAACTAATGAAAAACTGTTTTTT	CASSVALATNEKLFF
NA	TRBD2	TRBV7-7	TRBJ2-3	TGTGCTAGCAGCCCGACTAGCGGGGCAGATACGCAGTATTTT	CASSPTSGADTQYF
NA	NA	TRBV11-3	TRBJ2-3	TGTGCCAGCAGCCGTAGCGCCGGAGAATTAGATACGCAGTATTTT	CASSRSAGELDTQYF
NA	TRBD1	TRBV11-3	TRBJ1-5	TGTGCCAGCAAAGGCCCAGGGGGCGCCTATAGCAATCAGCCCCAGCATTTT	CASKGPGGAYSNQPQHF
once	TRBD1	TRBV7-2	TRBJ1-4	TGTGCCAGCAGCGCCAGGGGGCCCAGTAATGAAAAACTGTTTTTT	CASSARGPSNEKLFF
NA	NA	TRBV19	TRBJ1-3	TGTGCCAGTAGTACCGACATCCTCTCTGGAAACACCATATATTTT	CASSTDILSGNTIYF
NA	TRBD1	TRBV7-3	TRBJ1-2	TGTGCCAGCAGCCTAGGGGACAGGGGGTTAAGTGGCTACACCTTC	CASSLGDRGLSGYTF
NA	TRBD2	TRBV4-1	TRBJ2-1	TGCGCCAGCAGCCAAGATCAGGGACTATTGTACTCCTACAATGAGCAGTTCTTC	CASSQDQGLLYSYNEQFF
NA	TRBD1	TRBV15	TRBJ2-1	TGTGCCACCAGGGGACAGGGGGTCAATGAGCAGTTCTTC	CATRGQGVNEQFF
once	NA	TRBV3-1/TRBV3-2	TRBJ2-7	TGTGCCAGCAGCCCGCTTGGCTCCTACGAGCAGTACTTC	CASSPLGSYEQYF
NA	TRBD1	TRBV7-2	TRBJ2-7	TGTGCCAGCAGCCCACAGGGGGCAGGATACGAGCAGTACTTC	CASSPQGAGYEQYF
NA	NA	TRBV7-2	TRBJ2-7	TGTGCCAGCAGTTTAGGACACCCTTCGGGCGAGCAGTACTTC	CASSLGHPSGEQYF
NA	NA	TRBV4-3	TRBJ2-1	TGCGCCAGCAGCCAAGATTTGGGGGATCGCCAATACAATGAGCAGTTCTTC	CASSQDLGDRQYNEQFF
NA	NA	TRBV11-2	TRBJ1-3	TGTGCCAGCAGCCTGGCGGGCACAAGCTCTGGAAACACCATATATTTT	CASSLAGTSSGNTIYF
NA	TRBD1	TRBV28	TRBJ1-5	TGTGCCAGCAGGTTGACAGGGACTAGCAATCAGCCCCAGCATTTT	CASRLTGTSNQPQHF
NA	NA	TRBV25-1	TRBJ1-1	TGTGCCAGCAGTCCCCAGTTAGGGAACACTGAAGCTTTCTTT	CASSPQLGNTEAFF
NA	NA	TRBV11-2	TRBJ1-5	TGTGCCAGCAGCTTATGGTCGGGAGGGCAGCCCCAGCATTTT	CASSLWSGGQPQHF
few	TRBD2	TRBV19	TRBJ2-7	TGTGCCAGTAGTCCTAGCTTTAGCGGGAGAGGCGACGAGCAGTACTTC	CASSPSFSGRGDEQYF
NA	TRBD1	TRBV5-8	TRBJ1-2	TGTGCCAGCAGCTTTGGTCAGGGGGGCTATGGCTACACCTTC	CASSFGQGGYGYTF